These 15 T cell receptor beta chains were all obtained from the same sample, sequenced in a study of T cells in Graves' hyperthyroidism and ophthalmopathy. TCR beta CDR3 regions were amplified from RNA transcripts. When the TCR CDR3 underwent first-round RT-PCR, the HTBI primer set was used. TCRdb processed the multiplex PCR reads anew with MiXCR; each CDR3 protein has one entry. In the table there are hundreds of thousands of distinct CDR3 sequences, approximately 15% of which are singletons. The specimen sequenced was blood. The receptors come from a woman in her 30s with Graves' hyperthyroidism.

This clonotype was seen many times. V is TRBV27 and J is TRBJ2-3, with unresolved D. Germline CDR1 reads MNHEY; CDR2 reads SMNVEV (reference sequence). The CDR3 is 14 residues long. Trimming shortened V by 1 base and J by 6 bases, and 11 bases separated the two germline ends. CDR3 residues: CASSLWEFGDTQYF. The CDR3 nucleotides are TGTGCCAGCAGTTTATGGGAATTCGGGGATACGCAGTATTTT.

The CDR3 spells CASSLRTGPSYEQYF. DNA of the CDR3: TGCGCCAGCAGCCTTAGGACAGGACCCTCCTACGAGCAGTACTTC. V gene TRBV4-3 combines with J gene TRBJ2-7; 7 bases line up with TRBD1. The V gene end was trimmed by 4 bases and the J gene end by 0 bases; junction bases not matched to a gene: 6. CDR1 LGHNA and CDR2 YSLEER come from the germline V gene. The CDR3 runs 15 residues.

This clonotype occurred a few times. The chain recombines TRBV20-1 with TRBJ2-5, with 16 bases that match TRBD2. Trimming removed 6 bases from V and 4 bases from J; junction bases left unmatched: 5. CDR3 length: 15 amino acids. Germline values: CDR1 DFQATT, CDR2 SNEGSKA (reference sequence). CDR3 nucleotide sequence: TGCAGTGCGCGTGGGACTAGCGGGAGGGGAGAGACCCAGTACTTC. Residues: CSARGTSGRGETQYF.

The chain carries TRBV20-1 and TRBJ1-5, with D perhaps matching TRBD1 (5 bases). V lost 1 base to trimming and J lost 7 bases, with 14 bases between them. The germline V gene encodes CDR1 DFQATT and CDR2 SNEGSKA (reference sequence). CDR3 length: 14 amino acids. CDR3 DNA: TGCAGTGCTAGAGTTATCGGGGGAAACCAGCCCCAGCATTTT. This encodes CSARVIGGNQPQHF.

As for this clonotype: Since a much larger clone is just one base distant, this may be a read error. This sequence joins TRBV6-1 and TRBJ1-5; a possible D gene is TRBD1 (5 bases). With 6 bases removed from V and 5 bases from J, the gap between germline ends came to 5 bases. The CDR3 loop spans 11 amino acids. Germline-derived CDR1 and CDR2 are MNHNS and SASEGT. The CDR3 nucleotides read TGTGCCAGCAGAGGGGATCAGCCCCAGCATTTT. Protein product: CASRGDQPQHF.

This clonotype occurred a few times. The chain combines TRBV5-1 with TRBJ2-1, with 9 bases aligning to TRBD2. The germline gives CDR1 SGHRS, CDR2 YFSETQ. J gave up 5 bases and V 4 bases, and 13 bases lay outside the gene matches. CDR3 size: 17 residues. This CDR3 reads CASSGMNAGGWDNEQFF. The CDR3 DNA follows: TGCGCCAGCAGCGGGATGAACGCGGGAGGGTGGGACAATGAGCAGTTCTTC.

At least ten counts were recorded for this clonotype. The chain employs TRBV6-1 and TRBJ2-2; D perhaps matches TRBD1 (7 bases). This CDR3 spans 15 amino acids. The germline V gene encodes CDR1 MNHNS and CDR2 SASEGT. V was shortened by 5 bases and J by 5 bases, with 15 bases between the two germline ends. CDR3 nucleotide sequence: TGTGCCAGCAGTACGGAGGGGGCGGGTACCGGGGAGCTGTTTTTT. Translated, it gives CASSTEGAGTGELFF.

This clonotype was counted ten times or more. This rearrangement joins TRBV27 to TRBJ1-1, with D uncertain. Trimming took off 4 bases at V and 0 bases at J, with 12 bases between the two ends. Germline V lookup: CDR1 MNHEY, CDR2 SMNVEV (reference sequence). This CDR3 comprises 15 residues. CDR3: CASSWIGGVNTEAFF. The DNA of the CDR3 is TGTGCCAGCAGTTGGATTGGAGGAGTGAACACTGAAGCTTTCTTT.

The sample holds many counts of this clonotype. The V and J genes are TRBV11-2 and TRBJ2-1, with TRBD2 as a possible D gene (6 bases). Trimming cost V 8 bases and J 10 bases, with 18 bases left between them. CDR1 and CDR2 (germline): SGHAT, FQNNGV. CDR3 length equals 13 residues. CDR3 in amino acids: CASGKTREEEQFF. In DNA, the CDR3 is TGTGCCAGCGGGAAAACGCGGGAAGAGGAGCAGTTCTTC.

V usage is TRBV3-1 and J usage is TRBJ1-1; D perhaps matches TRBD1 (5 bases). Germline-derived CDR1 and CDR2 are LGHDT and YNNKEL (reference sequence). Deletions cut 6 bases from V and 10 bases from J, with 24 bases between. The CDR3 is made up of 15 amino acids. The CDR3 DNA reads TGTGCCAGCAGGAACTCGGGACGACCCAACGTGGGAGCTTTCTTT. This translates into CASRNSGRPNVGAFF.

There are many counts of this clonotype. The genes are TRBV7-8 and TRBJ2-5; D is undetermined. This CDR3 has 15 amino acids. Germline V lookup: CDR1 SGHVS, CDR2 FQNEAQ. V lost 2 bases and J 3 bases, leaving 13 bases between the germline ends. The DNA for the CDR3 is TGTGCCAGCAGCTTACTGGGCAGAAAAGAAGAGACCCAGTACTTC. Translation: CASSLLGRKEETQYF.

This clonotype came up a few times. The chain links TRBV10-3 to TRBJ1-6, with 7 bases lining up with TRBD1. Germline values: CDR1 ENHRY, CDR2 SYGVKD. This CDR3 comprises 13 residues. V shed 8 bases and J 10 bases; nucleotides not matched to a gene: 8. The chain's CDR3 is CAICGTVKSPLHF. The CDR3 DNA sequence: TGTGCCATCTGCGGGACAGTAAAGTCACCCCTCCACTTT.

This clonotype was picked up many times. The rearrangement joins TRBV20-1 to TRBJ2-3; TRBD2 is a possible D gene (6 bases). Germline CDR1 DFQATT, CDR2 SNEGSKA (reference sequence). V lost 0 bases to trimming and J lost 6 bases, with 16 bases between them. The CDR3 is 15 residues long. The chain's CDR3 is CSARDFTGEFDTQYF. Written as DNA, the CDR3 is TGCAGTGCTAGAGATTTTACGGGAGAGTTCGATACGCAGTATTTT.

As concerns this clonotype: A read error is possible here, since a much larger clone lies one base away. This chain uses TRBV7-2 with TRBJ2-7, with 7 bases lining up with TRBD1. Trimming cost V 5 bases and J 7 bases; bases outside gene matches: 8. The CDR3 is made up of 13 amino acids. The V gene's germline CDR1 is SGHTA and CDR2 FQGNSA. The CDR3 DNA is TGTGCCAGCAGCCTCACCAGGGGGTCTGAGCAGTACTTC. Protein: CASSLTRGSEQYF.

V gene TRBV7-2 combines with J gene TRBJ2-5, with 16 bases identical to TRBD2. Germline V gene sequence: CDR1 SGHTA, CDR2 FQGNSA. The V gene end was trimmed by 5 bases and the J gene end by 5 bases; junction bases not matched to a gene: 14. This CDR3 spans 19 amino acids. The CDR3 loop is CASSKTGTSGRGGRETQYF. CDR3 DNA: TGTGCCAGCAGCAAAACCGGGACTAGCGGGAGGGGCGGTCGGGAGACCCAGTACTTC.